This T cell receptor beta chain was profiled in a study of CD8+CD57+ T cells in acquired aplastic anemia. Background on the study: The mean DNA yield obtained from sorted CD4+ and CD8+ cells came to 3 to 3.5 ug.

Turning to this clonotype: Its antigen is unidentified.

The template used for profiling TCR beta VDJ and CDR3 was genomic DNA. Each CDR3 protein is one row after TCRdb ran MiXCR on the reads. The sample consists of 300,000 or so distinct CDR3 sequences, 55% to 65% of them appearing once. Study findings and constraints: In common between the patients and the controls were around 29 CD8+ CDR3 sequences. A significant difference in CD8+ Simpson's diversity between patients and controls was not found.

Germline assignment: CDR1 KGHDR and CDR2 SFDVKD. This CDR3 is built from 14 residues. V lost 9 bases, J lost 0 bases, and 11 bases lay in between. The TCR originated in a human donor with severe aplastic anemia or a healthy control (not recorded which). Sequencing was carried out using sorted CD4+, CD8+, or CD8+CD57+ T cells (not recorded which) from PBMCs. This chain links TRBV24-1 with TRBJ1-5; a weak D match, TRBD1 (5 bases). This CDR3 is CATAQGYSNQPQHF. CDR3 coding DNA: TGTGCCACCGCTCAGGGCTATAGCAATCAGCCCCAGCATTTT.